This TCR beta chain derives from a study of blood T cells in healthy people across ages. Trimming took 3 bases from V and 4 from J, leaving 22 bases between them. CDR1 is SQVTM, CDR2 ANQGSEA, per germline. The CDR3 runs 16 residues. This clonotype occurred a few times. Together with a sample-barcoded 5' primer, a J-beta primer mix was included in a second PCR lasting roughly 6 to 12 cycles. Each CDR3 protein is one row after TCRdb ran MiXCR on the 5' RACE reads. The table includes a few hundred thousand distinct CDR3 sequences, roughly 29% detected once. The chain uses TRBV29-1 and TRBJ2-7; D may be TRBD1 (6 bases). The material sequenced was blood. The TCR sequence derives from a woman aged 70-85 years in good health. CDR3: CSVDKGGRGRKYEQYF. The DNA for the CDR3 is TGCAGCGTTGATAAAGGAGGCAGGGGCCGCAAATACGAGCAGTACTTC.